Listed here are 9 T cell receptor beta chains from one sample, sequenced in a study of CD8 T cells in Susac syndrome. cDNA came from roughly 0.5 to 1 ug RNA primed by random hexamers. TCRdb used MiXCR to reprocess the immunoSEQ multiplex PCR reads, holding one entry per CDR3 protein. The data hold 75,000 or so distinct CDR3 sequences, with 94% observed a single time. Sample: CD8+ T cells from PBMCs. These receptors originate from a human donor with Susac syndrome.

The chain carries TRBV2 and TRBJ2-1; 7 bases line up with TRBD2. After removal of 8 bases from V and 11 bases from J, the junction contained 6 bases not matched to a gene. The germline V gene has CDR1 SNHLY and CDR2 FYNNEI. The CDR3 consists of 11 residues. In DNA form, the CDR3 reads TGTGCCAGCGAGGAGGGAGGGAAGCAGTTCTTC. It specifies CASEEGGKQFF.

This chain links TRBV29-1 with TRBJ2-1, with D tentatively TRBD2 (5 bases). Germline V gene sequence: CDR1 SQVTM, CDR2 ANQGSEA. This CDR3 region has 15 residues. The V gene lost 0 bases and the J gene lost 4 bases, with 13 bases spanning the gap. The CDR3 sequence is CSVEDMRVGYNEQFF. CDR3 in DNA: TGCAGCGTTGAAGATATGAGGGTTGGGTACAATGAGCAGTTCTTC.

The rearrangement uses TRBV10-3 and TRBJ2-1; 11 bases line up with TRBD2. The V gene's germline CDR1 is ENHRY and CDR2 SYGVKD. The CDR3 length is 16 residues. J gave up 6 bases and V 0 bases, and 4 bases lay outside the gene matches. The CDR3 bases are TGTGCCATCAGTGAGTCGTCCGGACTAGCGGGCAATGAGCAGTTCTTC. Residues: CAISESSGLAGNEQFF.

The chain couples TRBV19 to TRBJ2-7; D not resolved. Trimming stripped 10 bases from V and 2 bases from J, with 12 bases between. Per germline, CDR1 LNHDA and CDR2 SQIVND (reference sequence). This CDR3 has 12 residues. DNA for the CDR3: TGTGCCAAAACCGGGCCCCCCTACGAGCAGTACTTC. Translating it yields CAKTGPPYEQYF.

The chain uses TRBV30 and TRBJ2-5; 8 nucleotides agree with TRBD1. J gave up 3 bases and V 4 bases, and 4 bases lay outside the gene matches. The CDR3 runs to 13 residues. Germline V gives CDR1 GTSNPN, CDR2 SVGIG (reference sequence). The CDR3 reads CAWTGGFKETQYF. CDR3 coding DNA: TGTGCCTGGACAGGGGGCTTCAAAGAGACCCAGTACTTC.

The V gene is TRBV12-3 or TRBV12-4, the J gene TRBJ1-1, with TRBD1 matching 7 bases. The CDR3 runs 13 residues. V lost 7 bases and J lost 6; bases outside the gene matches: 8. The CDR3 loop is CASNTQGMSEAFF. The CDR3 nucleotides read TGTGCCAGCAACACACAGGGGATGTCTGAAGCTTTCTTT.

This chain connects TRBV7-9 to TRBJ2-2; no clear D gene. CDR3 length: 14 amino acids. CDR1 is SEHNR and CDR2 is FQNEAQ in the germline V gene (reference sequence). The V end lost 6 bases, the J end lost 5 bases, and 13 bases lay between the germline ends. The CDR3 bases are TGTGCCAGCAGTTCGGCCCAGAAAACCGGGGAGCTGTTTTTT. As protein: CASSSAQKTGELFF. The complete variable domain, with remaining parts taken from reference TRBV7-9 and TRBJ2-2, reads DTGVSQNPRHKITKRGQNVTFRCDPISEHNRLYWYRQTLGQGPEFLTYFQNEAQLEKSRLLSDRFSAERPKGSFSTLEIQRTEQGDSAMYLCASSSAQKTGELFFGEGSRLTVL.

The V call is TRBV6-5, the J call TRBJ1-5, with no clear D. Germline values: CDR1 MNHEY, CDR2 SVGAGI. Deletions cut 3 bases from V and 1 base from J, with 7 bases between. This CDR3 region has 14 residues. CDR3 DNA sequence: TGTGCCAGCAGTTATGGGGAGAGCAATCAGCCCCAGCATTTT. Amino acid sequence: CASSYGESNQPQHF.

To note about this clonotype: A read error may produce the germline difference seen at one junction end. J is TRBJ2-6 and V is TRBV29-1; 9 nucleotides line up with TRBD1. The germline CDR1 and CDR2 sequences are SQVTM and ANQGSEA. The CDR3 has 18 amino acids. This CDR3 reads CSVEDWTGDNSGANVLTF. CDR3 nucleotide sequence: TGCAGCGTGGAAGACTGGACAGGGGACAACTCTGGGGCCAACGTCCTGACTTTC.